This TCR beta chain was obtained from a study of shared clonotypes between healthy human individuals. Study-level points and caveats: Among non-shared clonotypes, generation probabilities were lower than among those shared by all four donors.

Libraries were prepared by immunoSEQ multiplex PCR; TCRdb keeps only in-frame clonotypes and omits some of them. The data show 2 million to 2.5 million clones, with approximately 93% seen just once and 0.39% held by the top ten. This clone was observed once. Its specificity is not known. What was sequenced was naive CD4+ T cells from PBMCs. Noted subset: CD45RA+ positively selected. This receptor was obtained from a man aged 18 to 30 in good health. Some clones in this sample may be carry-over from other donors' samples.

The CDR3 region has the DNA TGTGCCAGCAGCCCATCGACAGATAACACCGGGGAGCTGTTTTTT. This encodes CASSPSTDNTGELFF. The chain links TRBV7-7 to TRBJ2-2; possible D gene TRBD1, 5 bases. V was cut by 5 bases and J by 2 bases, with 12 bases left in between. Germline values: CDR1 SSHAT, CDR2 FNYEAQ (reference sequence). The length of the CDR3 is 15 residues.